The sample holds one count of the clone carrying this T cell receptor (beta chain). Then a second PCR, running about 6 to 12 cycles, was carried out with a sample-barcoded 5' primer and a J-beta primer mix. MiXCR, run by TCRdb on the 5' RACE reads, gives a single entry per CDR3 protein. The sample lists about 1,400,000 distinct CDR3 sequences; 42% were seen once. Germline assignment: CDR1 SGDLS and CDR2 YYNGEE. The ends lost 4 bases at V and 7 bases at J; junction bases unmatched: 12. There are 16 residues in the CDR3. Russia was home to the donors, healthy Caucasian individuals aged roughly 6 to 100. This sample is drawn from a study of blood T cells in healthy people across ages.

The TCR comes from a woman between 18 and 29 years old in good health. The rearrangement joins TRBV9 to TRBJ2-1, with 9 bases matching TRBD1. Sequencing used blood. The CDR3 loop is CASSSSTGGPGNEQFF. The CDR3 bases are TGTGCCAGCAGCTCTAGCACAGGGGGCCCGGGGAATGAGCAGTTCTTC.